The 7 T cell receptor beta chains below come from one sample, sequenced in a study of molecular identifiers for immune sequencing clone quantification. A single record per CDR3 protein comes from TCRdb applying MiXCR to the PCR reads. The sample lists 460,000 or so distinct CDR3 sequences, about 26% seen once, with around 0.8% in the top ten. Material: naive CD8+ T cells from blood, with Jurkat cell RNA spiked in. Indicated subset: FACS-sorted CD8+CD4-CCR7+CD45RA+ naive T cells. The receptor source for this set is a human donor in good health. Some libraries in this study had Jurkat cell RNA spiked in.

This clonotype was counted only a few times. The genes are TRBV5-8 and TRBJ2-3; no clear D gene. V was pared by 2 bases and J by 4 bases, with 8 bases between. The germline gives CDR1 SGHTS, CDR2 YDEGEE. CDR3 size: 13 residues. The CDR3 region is CASSLRIADTQYF. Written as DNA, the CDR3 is TGTGCCAGCAGCTTACGGATCGCAGATACGCAGTATTTT.

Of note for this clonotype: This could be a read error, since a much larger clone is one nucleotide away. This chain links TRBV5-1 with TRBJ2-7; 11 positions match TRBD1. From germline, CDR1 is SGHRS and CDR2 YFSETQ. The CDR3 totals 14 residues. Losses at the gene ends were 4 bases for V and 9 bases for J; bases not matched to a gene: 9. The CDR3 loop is CASSPGTGGGAQYF. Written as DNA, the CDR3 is TGCGCCAGCAGCCCCGGGACAGGGGGTGGAGCGCAGTACTTC. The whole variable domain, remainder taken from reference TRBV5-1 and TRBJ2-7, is KAGVTQTPRYLIKTRGQQVTLSCSPISGHRSVSWYQQTPGQGLQFLFEYFSETQRNKGNFPGRFSGRQFSNSRSEMNVSTLELGDSALYLCASSPGTGGGAQYFGPGTRLTVT.

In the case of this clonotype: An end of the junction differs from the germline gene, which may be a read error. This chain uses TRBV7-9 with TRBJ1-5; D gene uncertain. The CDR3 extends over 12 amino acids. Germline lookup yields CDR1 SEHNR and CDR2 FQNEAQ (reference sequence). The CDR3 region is CASSLVNRPQHF. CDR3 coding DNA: TGTGCCAGCAGCCTAGTAAATCGGCCCCAGCATTTT.

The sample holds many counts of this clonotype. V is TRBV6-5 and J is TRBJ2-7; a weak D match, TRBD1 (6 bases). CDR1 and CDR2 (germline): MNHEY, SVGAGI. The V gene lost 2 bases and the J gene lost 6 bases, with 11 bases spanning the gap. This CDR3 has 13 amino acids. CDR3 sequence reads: CASSYIRGGEQYF. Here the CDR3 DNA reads TGTGCCAGCAGTTACATCAGGGGCGGCGAGCAGTACTTC.

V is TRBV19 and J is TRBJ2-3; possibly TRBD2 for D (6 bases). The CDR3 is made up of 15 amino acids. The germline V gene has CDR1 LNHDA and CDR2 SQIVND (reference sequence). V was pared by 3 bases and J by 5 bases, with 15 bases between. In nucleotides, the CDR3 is TGTGCCAGTAGTATCGTACCGGGAGAAGGAGATACGCAGTATTTT. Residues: CASSIVPGEGDTQYF.

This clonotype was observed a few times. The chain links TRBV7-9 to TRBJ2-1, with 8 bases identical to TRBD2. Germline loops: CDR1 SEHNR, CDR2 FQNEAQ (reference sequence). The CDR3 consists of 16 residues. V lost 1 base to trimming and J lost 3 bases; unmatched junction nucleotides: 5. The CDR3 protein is CASSLVGLVDYNEQFF. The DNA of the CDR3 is TGTGCCAGCAGCTTAGTGGGACTAGTCGACTACAATGAGCAGTTCTTC.

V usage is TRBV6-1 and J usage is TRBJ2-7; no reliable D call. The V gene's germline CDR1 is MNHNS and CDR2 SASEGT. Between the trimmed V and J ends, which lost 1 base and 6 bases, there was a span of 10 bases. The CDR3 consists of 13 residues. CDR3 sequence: CASSEVGQVEQYF. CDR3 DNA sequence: TGTGCCAGCAGTGAAGTCGGCCAGGTCGAGCAGTACTTC.